This T cell receptor (beta chain) was retrieved from a study of T cells in women clearing cervical HPV infection (dated by TCRdb to 2017 to 2018). With regard to the full study: The cases were fewer than 30 women with histologically confirmed HPV16-related CIN3 or worse, and 2 of these cases were invasive cancers. The approximately 26 controls were women who cleared a single incident HPV16 infection within 12 months without developing precancer or cancer. Blood from cases was collected at the visit where the lesion was first found, while blood from controls was collected once the infection could no longer be detected. Among cases, blood sampling occurred a median of 149 days after lesion detection, with an interquartile range of about 80 to 230 days. Since HLA typing was available for only a few women, HLA type could not be ruled out as a confounder. Nested within Costa Rica's Guanacaste HPV Natural History Study, an exploratory proof-of-principle case-control study compared TCR repertoires across cervical HPV16 outcomes. Cases were matched to controls by age within five years and by the year the sample was collected. Cases had a median age of roughly 36 years and controls had a median age of approximately 38, with no significant differences in baseline characteristics. In the parent cohort, some 11,000 women aged 18 or older were enrolled in Guanacaste, Costa Rica, during about 1993 to 1994 and then followed for 7 to 8 years. As quality controls, five blinded duplicates were added to each group, bringing the total to about 60 samples made up of approximately 50 participants and about ten replicates. What the research found in general, with its limitations: By combining richness with V gene abundances, random forest classifiers separated cases from controls with an estimated AUC of about 0.82. Across sequencing depths, CIN3+ cases showed significantly higher TCR repertoire richness than controls, but evenness did not differ between the groups. Cases had lower TRBV6-7 relative abundance than controls (0.11% versus 0.16%; Bonferroni P = 0.0008). The cross-sectional design could not show whether associations preceded infection or resulted from it; effector/memory subsets and HPV-specific T cells were not isolated. Because T-cell numbers per sample were unknown, differences in richness could reflect varying T-cell content rather than repertoire biology.

TCR beta CDR3 regions were amplified by multiplex PCR using the immunoSEQ assay from an average of approximately 1,200 ng genomic DNA per sample. The assay corrected primer bias using a complete synthetic TCR repertoire to establish an amplification baseline. The amplicons were sequenced on the Illumina platform. The source study handled its data this way. Error correction of the sequences involved clustering with frequency ratios plus a modified nearest-neighbor algorithm, after which the sequences were analyzed in the immunoSEQ Analyzer using IMGT gene definitions. At each rarefaction depth, TCR richness and evenness were averaged across 20 rarefaction repeats, and samples with fewer sequences than that depth were excluded. V, D and J gene relative abundances were compared between groups with Wilcoxon rank sum tests, applying FDR correction. In the blinded duplicates, the intraclass correlation was 90% to 97% for TCR richness and averaged around 78% across 65 to 75 gene segments. In TCRdb, the immuneACCESS table is reduced to in-frame sequences with V and J assigned. These tables do not hold every clone; where another copy was compared, an unresolved V gene accounts for under half, and the others remain unexplained. V and J calls plus clone size are reproduced from that table; the DNA served to infer D and trimming. For this sample, the table gives under 45,000 clones. The ten largest clonotypes hold around 6.5% of the sample.

The CDR3 sequence holds 16 residues, the cysteine and phenylalanine included. Part of the CDR3 DNA is given, 39 bases translated from base 1. Relative to germline, V is missing 9 bases and J is missing 4 bases, with 13 bases of the junction outside any gene match. CDR1 and CDR2, looked up from the germline V gene (reference sequence), are LNHDA and SQIVND. In the case of this clone: The target of this receptor is not known. The observed sequence ends 3 residues before the CDR3 terminus, with the missing tail filled in from the germline J gene.

Every participant had a single incident cervical HPV16 infection, and women with prevalent HPV16 infections were excluded. Cervical HPV DNA was detected with MY09/MY11 PCR, and genotyping was done with dot-blot hybridization. About 14 mL of heparinized blood were centrifuged, and the buffy coat was split into aliquots, frozen at -30 degrees C, and then kept at -80 degrees C. Genomic DNA was extracted from buffy coat specimens using QIAGEN kits. In this chain, TRBV19 is recombined with TRBJ2-1; 9 nucleotides in the junction match TRBD2. Sequences were obtained from blood buffy coat. The receptor comes from a woman aged 18 to 75 with a cervical HPV16 infection that either progressed to CIN3+ or cleared (not recorded which). The CDR3 loop reads CASRKAGSGGYNEQFF. Partial CDR3 DNA: TGTGCCAGCCGAAAAGCGGGTAGCGGGGGATACAATGAG.